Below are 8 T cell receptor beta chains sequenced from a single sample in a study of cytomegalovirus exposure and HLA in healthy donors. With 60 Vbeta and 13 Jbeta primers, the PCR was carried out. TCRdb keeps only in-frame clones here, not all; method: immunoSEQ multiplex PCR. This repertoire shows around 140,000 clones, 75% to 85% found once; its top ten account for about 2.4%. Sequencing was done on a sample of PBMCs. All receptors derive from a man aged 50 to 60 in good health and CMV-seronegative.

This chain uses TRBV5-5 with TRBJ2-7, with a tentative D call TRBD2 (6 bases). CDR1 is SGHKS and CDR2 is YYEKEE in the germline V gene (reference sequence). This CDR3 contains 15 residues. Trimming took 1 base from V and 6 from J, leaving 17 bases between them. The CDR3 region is CASSLNGGFRGEQYF. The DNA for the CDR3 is TGTGCCAGCAGCTTGAATGGGGGGTTTCGTGGCGAGCAGTACTTC.

Here the CDR3 DNA reads TGCGCCAGCAGCCAGGACACCACGCATGGCTACACCTTC. This translates into CASSQDTTHGYTF. The chain links TRBV5-1 to TRBJ1-2, with a weak D call TRBD1 (5 bases). From germline, CDR1 is SGHRS and CDR2 YFSETQ. CDR3 length equals 13 residues. The germline V and J ends were trimmed by 4 bases and 6 bases, with 13 bases remaining between them.

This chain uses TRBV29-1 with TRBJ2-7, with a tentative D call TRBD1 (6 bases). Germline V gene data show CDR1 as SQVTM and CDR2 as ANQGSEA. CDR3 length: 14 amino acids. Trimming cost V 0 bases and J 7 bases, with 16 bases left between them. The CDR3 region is CSVEDSEGVGEQYF. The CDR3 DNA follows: TGCAGCGTTGAAGATTCCGAGGGGGTGGGGGAGCAGTACTTC.

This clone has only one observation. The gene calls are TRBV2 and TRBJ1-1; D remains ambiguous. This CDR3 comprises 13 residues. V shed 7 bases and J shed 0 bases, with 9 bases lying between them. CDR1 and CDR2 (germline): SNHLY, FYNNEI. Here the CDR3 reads CASNREMNTEAFF. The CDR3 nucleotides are TGTGCCAGCAACAGAGAGATGAACACTGAAGCTTTCTTT. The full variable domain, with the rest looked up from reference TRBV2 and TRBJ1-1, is EPEVTQTPSHQVTQMGQEVILRCVPISNHLYFYWYRQILGQKVEFLVSFYNNEISEKSEIFDDQFSVERPDGSNFTLKIRSTKLEDSAMYFCASNREMNTEAFFGQGTRLTVV.

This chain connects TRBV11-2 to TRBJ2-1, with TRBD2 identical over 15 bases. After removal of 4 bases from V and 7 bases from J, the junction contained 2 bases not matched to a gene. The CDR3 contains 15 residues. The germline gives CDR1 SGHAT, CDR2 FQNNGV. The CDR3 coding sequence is TGTGCCAGCAGCTCCGGGACTAGCGGGGGGAATGAGCAGTTCTTC. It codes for CASSSGTSGGNEQFF.

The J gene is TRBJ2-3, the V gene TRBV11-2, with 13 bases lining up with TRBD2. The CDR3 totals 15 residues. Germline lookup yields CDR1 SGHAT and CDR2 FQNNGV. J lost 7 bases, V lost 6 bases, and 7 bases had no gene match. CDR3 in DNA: TGTGCCAGCAGGGGGGGACTAGCGGGGCCATATACGCAGTATTTT. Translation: CASRGGLAGPYTQYF.

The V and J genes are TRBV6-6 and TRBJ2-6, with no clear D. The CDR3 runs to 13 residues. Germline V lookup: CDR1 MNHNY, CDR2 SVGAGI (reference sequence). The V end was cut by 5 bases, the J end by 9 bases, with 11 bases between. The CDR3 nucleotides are TGTGCCAGCAGTCCCGACGGGTTCAACGTCCTGACTTTC. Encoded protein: CASSPDGFNVLTF.

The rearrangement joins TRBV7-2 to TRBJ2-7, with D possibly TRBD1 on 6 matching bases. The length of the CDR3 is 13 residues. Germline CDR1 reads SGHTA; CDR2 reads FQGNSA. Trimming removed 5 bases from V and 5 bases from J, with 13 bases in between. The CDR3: CASSPDRIDEQYF. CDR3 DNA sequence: TGTGCCAGCAGCCCCGACAGGATCGACGAGCAGTACTTC.